The rows below give T cell receptor beta chains drawn from one sample of a study of blood T cell repertoires in COVID-19. Clones were read by immunoSEQ multiplex PCR, and TCRdb kept only the in-frame ones, dropping some. The sample has roughly 390,000 clones; around 87% are singletons. The specimen was peripheral blood. The receptors shown here come from a woman under 40 with COVID-19, enrolled during active disease. Each CDR3 is given with its conserved first and last residue. The D gene is left open where the match is weak. Expanded clones get a size class; other rows say once, few or many, or leave the size out.

clone_size	v_call	d_call	j_call	cdr3_nt	cdr3_aa
.	TRBV4-1	TRBD1	TRBJ2-2	TGCGCCAGCAGCCAAGGACAGGGATTTACCGGGGAGCTGTTTTTT	CASSQGQGFTGELFF
once	TRBV3-1/TRBV3-2	TRBD2	TRBJ2-7	TGTGCCAGCAGCCAAGACACTAGCGGGAATCCCTACGAGCAGTACTTC	CASSQDTSGNPYEQYF
.	TRBV9	TRBD2	TRBJ2-5	TGTGCCAGCAGCGTAGCGCTAGCGGGAGAGACCCAGTACTTC	CASSVALAGETQYF
.	TRBV7-2	.	TRBJ1-5	TGTGCCAGCAGCTTAGGGGCACACCATCGGCCCCAGCATTTT	CASSLGAHHRPQHF
.	TRBV2	.	TRBJ1-4	TGTGCCAGCTTAAAACAAACCTCAACTAATGAAAAACTGTTTTTT	CASLKQTSTNEKLFF
.	TRBV9	.	TRBJ1-4	TGTGCCAGCAGCGAGGGACTGCGAAGTAATGAAAAACTGTTTTTT	CASSEGLRSNEKLFF
.	TRBV30	.	TRBJ1-2	TGTGCCTGGAGCCGAACAGGGAGGGGCAACTATGGCTACACCTTC	CAWSRTGRGNYGYTF
.	TRBV5-4	TRBD2	TRBJ2-1	TGTGCCAGCAGCGGGGGCGGGGGACTAGTGAGGGATGAGCAGTTCTTC	CASSGGGGLVRDEQFF
few	TRBV4-1	TRBD1	TRBJ1-6	TGCGCCAGCAGCCAAGGACAGGGAGTAGCACACTCACCCCTCCACTTT	CASSQGQGVAHSPLHF
.	TRBV24-1	TRBD2	TRBJ2-1	TGTGCCACCAGTGACCCCCGGCCAGCGGGAACTCTCTCCTACAATGAGCAGTTCTTC	CATSDPRPAGTLSYNEQFF
.	TRBV29-1	.	TRBJ2-5	TGCAGCGTTGATGTCGCTAGCGCATCGGGGACCCAGTACTTC	CSVDVASASGTQYF
.	TRBV5-5	TRBD1	TRBJ1-1	TGTGCCAGCAGCTCCCCGACAGGGGGCATGAACACTGAAGCTTTCTTT	CASSSPTGGMNTEAFF
.	TRBV5-1	.	TRBJ2-3	TGCGCCAGCAGCTTGGACTCCGTTGCAGATACGCAGTATTTT	CASSLDSVADTQYF
.	TRBV5-4	TRBD2	TRBJ2-2	TGTGCCAGCAGCCCGCTAGCGGGAGGATCCGGGGAGCTGTTTTTT	CASSPLAGGSGELFF
.	TRBV12-5	.	TRBJ2-2	TGTGCTAGTGGTTTTGGGGCCACCGGGGAGCTGTTTTTT	CASGFGATGELFF
few	TRBV11-3	TRBD2	TRBJ2-3	TGTGCCAGCAGCCACGGGACTAGCGGGAGGTCAGATACGCAGTATTTT	CASSHGTSGRSDTQYF
.	TRBV7-2	.	TRBJ2-5	TGTGCCAGCAGCGGAGAGGCAGGGGCGCTTTGGACCCAGTACTTC	CASSGEAGALWTQYF
.	TRBV6-5	TRBD1	TRBJ1-2	TGTGCCAGCAGTTATAACGTTGCAGGGGGGTCCGGCTACACCTTC	CASSYNVAGGSGYTF
.	TRBV9	.	TRBJ2-3	TGTGCCAGCAGCCCGGGGAGCCTGGAGGGCGATACGCAGTATTTT	CASSPGSLEGDTQYF
.	TRBV6-6	TRBD2	TRBJ2-1	TGTGCCAGCAGTCTAAAACCAAGATTCACTAGCGGGAGGAATGAGCAGTTCTTC	CASSLKPRFTSGRNEQFF
.	TRBV28	TRBD1	TRBJ1-1	TGTGCCAGCAGTTTCACAGGGGGACGCACTGAAGCTTTCTTT	CASSFTGGRTEAFF
.	TRBV30	.	TRBJ2-3	TGTGCCTCCGCCGGTCCTCTAGATACGCAGTATTTT	CASAGPLDTQYF
.	TRBV11-3	TRBD2	TRBJ2-7	TGTGCCAGCAGTCCGCTAGCGGGCTCCAACGAGCAGTACTTC	CASSPLAGSNEQYF
.	TRBV13	.	TRBJ2-1	TGTGCCAGCAGCTTCCAAACAGGCAATGAGCAGTTCTTC	CASSFQTGNEQFF
few	TRBV9	TRBD1	TRBJ1-2	TGTGCCAGCAGCGTAGCTGGGGACAGTAACTATGGCTACACCTTC	CASSVAGDSNYGYTF
.	TRBV6-5	.	TRBJ2-7	TGTGCCAGCAGTTACGTCGCCGGTACCTACGAGCAGTACTTC	CASSYVAGTYEQYF
once	TRBV6-5	.	TRBJ1-1	TGTGCCAGCAGCCTTTGGGGGGGCACTGAAGCTTTCTTT	CASSLWGGTEAFF